This T cell receptor (beta chain) was profiled in a study of early T cells in non-severe SARS-CoV-2 infection. Individual cDNA molecules received unique molecular identifiers. TCRdb ran MiXCR on the 5' RACE reads and lists one entry per CDR3 protein. The data hold about 76,000 distinct CDR3 sequences, with around 11% observed a single time. Germline V lookup: CDR1 SGHDT, CDR2 YYEEEE. The CDR3 runs to 13 residues. Trimming at V came to 5 bases and at J to 15 bases, leaving 14 bases not matched to a gene. This clonotype turned up a few times. This clonotype originated in an adult who was a healthcare worker with PCR-confirmed SARS-CoV-2 infection or an uninfected control (not recorded which). This chain joins TRBV5-6 and TRBJ2-1, with 7 bases aligning to TRBD1. Sequencing input: whole blood. DNA for the CDR3: TGTGCCAGCAGGATGGGGGTAGGGGACAGTCCGTTCTTC. The encoded protein is CASRMGVGDSPFF. The whole variable domain, remainder taken from reference TRBV5-6 and TRBJ2-1, is DAGVTQSPTHLIKTRGQQVTLRCSPKSGHDTVSWYQQALGQGPQFIFQYYEEEERQRGNFPDRFSGHQFPNYSSELNVNALLLGDSALYLCASRMGVGDSPFFGPGTRLTVL.